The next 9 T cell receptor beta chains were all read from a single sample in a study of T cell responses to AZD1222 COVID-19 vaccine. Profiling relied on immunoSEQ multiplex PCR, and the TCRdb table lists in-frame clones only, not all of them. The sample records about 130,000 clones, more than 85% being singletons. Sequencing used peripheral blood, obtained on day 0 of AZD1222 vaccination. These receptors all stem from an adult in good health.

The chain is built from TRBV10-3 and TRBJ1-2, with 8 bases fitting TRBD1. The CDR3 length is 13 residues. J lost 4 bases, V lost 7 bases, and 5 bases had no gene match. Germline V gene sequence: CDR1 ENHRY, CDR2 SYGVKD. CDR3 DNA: TGTGCCATCACTCCAGGGGGCGTCTATGGCTACACCTTC. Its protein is CAITPGGVYGYTF.

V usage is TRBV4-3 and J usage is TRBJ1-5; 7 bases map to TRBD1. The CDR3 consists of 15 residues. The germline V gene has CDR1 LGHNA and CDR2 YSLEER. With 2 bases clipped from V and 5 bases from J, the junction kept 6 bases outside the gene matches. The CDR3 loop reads CASSQYTGEHQPQHF. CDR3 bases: TGCGCCAGCAGCCAATACACAGGGGAGCATCAGCCCCAGCATTTT.

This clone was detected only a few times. Here the CDR3 reads CASSPGPREQQYF. Written as DNA, the CDR3 is TGTGCCAGTAGCCCGGGACCCAGGGAGCAGCAGTACTTC. V and J are TRBV19 and TRBJ2-7, with D tentatively TRBD1 or TRBD2 (5 bases each). The CDR3 length is 13 residues. Trimming cost V 6 bases and J 8 bases, with 17 bases left between them. In germline, CDR1 is LNHDA, CDR2 SQIVND (reference sequence).

CDR3 protein: CASLGNTGELFF. The CDR3 DNA sequence: TGTGCCAGTCTCGGGAACACCGGGGAGCTGTTTTTT. The V call is TRBV19, the J call TRBJ2-2; D unclear. V dropped 8 bases and J dropped 1 base, with 5 bases sitting between them. The CDR3 contains 12 residues. The V gene's germline CDR1 is LNHDA and CDR2 SQIVND (reference sequence). The complete variable domain, with remaining parts taken from reference TRBV19 and TRBJ2-2, reads DGGITQSPKYLFRKEGQNVTLSCEQNLNHDAMYWYRQDPGQGLRLIYYSQIVNDFQKGDIAEGYSVSREKKESFPLTVTSAQKNPTAFYLCASLGNTGELFFGEGSRLTVL.

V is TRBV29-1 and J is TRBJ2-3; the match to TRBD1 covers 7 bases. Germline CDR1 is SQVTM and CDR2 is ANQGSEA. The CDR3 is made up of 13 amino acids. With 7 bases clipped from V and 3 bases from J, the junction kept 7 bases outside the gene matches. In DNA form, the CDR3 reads TGCAGCGCCCGACAGGGTTGGACAGATACGCAGTATTTT. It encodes CSARQGWTDTQYF.

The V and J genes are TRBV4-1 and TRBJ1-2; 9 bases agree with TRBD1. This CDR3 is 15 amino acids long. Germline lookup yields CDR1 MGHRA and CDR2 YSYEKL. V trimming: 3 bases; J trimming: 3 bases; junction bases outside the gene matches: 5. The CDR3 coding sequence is TGCGCCAGCAGCCAGGGACAGGGTCGGCACTATGGCTACACCTTC. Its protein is CASSQGQGRHYGYTF.

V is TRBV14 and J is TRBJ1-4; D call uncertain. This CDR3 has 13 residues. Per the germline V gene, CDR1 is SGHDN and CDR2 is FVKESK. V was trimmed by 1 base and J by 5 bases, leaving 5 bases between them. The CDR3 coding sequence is TGTGCCAGCAGCCAAGTGGAGAATGAAAAACTGTTTTTT. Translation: CASSQVENEKLFF.

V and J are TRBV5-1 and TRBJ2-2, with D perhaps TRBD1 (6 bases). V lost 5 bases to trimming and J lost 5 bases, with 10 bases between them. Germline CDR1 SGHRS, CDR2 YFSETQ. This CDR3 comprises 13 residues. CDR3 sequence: CASRNGQTGELFF. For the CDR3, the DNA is TGCGCCAGCAGGAATGGACAGACCGGGGAGCTGTTTTTT. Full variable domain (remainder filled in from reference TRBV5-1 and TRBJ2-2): KAGVTQTPRYLIKTRGQQVTLSCSPISGHRSVSWYQQTPGQGLQFLFEYFSETQRNKGNFPGRFSGRQFSNSRSEMNVSTLELGDSALYLCASRNGQTGELFFGEGSRLTVL.

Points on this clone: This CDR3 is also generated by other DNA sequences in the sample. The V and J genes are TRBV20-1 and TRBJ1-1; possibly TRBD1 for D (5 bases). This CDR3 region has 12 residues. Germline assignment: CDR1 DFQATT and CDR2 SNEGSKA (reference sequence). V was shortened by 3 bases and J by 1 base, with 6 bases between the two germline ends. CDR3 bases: TGCAGTGCTAGTAGGGGGAACACTGAAGCTTTCTTT. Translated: CSASRGNTEAFF.